The sequence of this T cell receptor (beta chain) was determined in a study of cytomegalovirus exposure and HLA in healthy donors. Findings and caveats of the study: The authors later found TCR association rates varying by HLA locus, with DRB1 most and HLA-C fewest. Later analysis indicated greater clonal expansion among HLA-associated TCR beta chains than among equally common other chains.

A word on this clone: Its antigen is not identified. At one boundary the junction diverges from the germline segment, which might be a read error.

In germline, CDR1 is SGDLS, CDR2 YYNGEE. This CDR3 is built from 16 residues. Vbeta (60) and Jbeta (13) primers were used in the PCR. Study processing details: In a later analysis, 75 million to 85 million unique TCR beta chains included roughly 11 million shared by two or more donors. The table came from immunoSEQ multiplex PCR; TCRdb's copy has only in-frame clones and leaves some out. That table is the source of V, J and clone size, and D and trimming were worked out from the DNA. The data hold 150,000 to 200,000 clones, with 75% to 90% observed a single time. The sequence was collected from a man aged 30 to 39 in good health and CMV-seropositive. Sample: PBMCs. The chain has TRBV9 and TRBJ2-3; 8 bases are shared with TRBD2. The CDR3 here is CASSVAGRTSRDTQYF. For the CDR3, the DNA is TGTGCCAGCAGCGTAGCGGGTCGGACTAGCAGAGATACGCAGTATTTT. Supplemented by reference TRBV9 and TRBJ2-3, the full variable domain reads DSGVTQTPKHLITATGQRVTLRCSPRSGDLSVYWYQQSLDQGLQFLIQYYNGEERAKGNILERFSAQQFPDLHSELNLSSLELGDSALYFCASSVAGRTSRDTQYFGPGTRLTVL.